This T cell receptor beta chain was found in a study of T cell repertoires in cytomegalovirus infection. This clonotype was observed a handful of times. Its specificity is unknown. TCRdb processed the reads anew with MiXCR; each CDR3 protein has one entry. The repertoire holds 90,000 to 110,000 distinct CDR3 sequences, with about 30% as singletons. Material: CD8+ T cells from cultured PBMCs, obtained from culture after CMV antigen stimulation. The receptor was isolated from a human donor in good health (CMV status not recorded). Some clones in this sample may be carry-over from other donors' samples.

This chain's CDR3 is CASTQGGQGPSEAFF. The DNA for the CDR3 is TGTGCCAGTACCCAAGGGGGACAGGGGCCCTCTGAAGCTTTCTTT. This chain uses TRBV19 with TRBJ1-1; 10 nucleotides agree with TRBD1. This CDR3 has 15 residues. The germline V gene encodes CDR1 LNHDA and CDR2 SQIVND (reference sequence). Trimming at V came to 7 bases and at J to 6 bases, leaving 11 bases not matched to a gene. Full variable domain (outside the CDR3, taken from reference TRBV19 and TRBJ1-1): DGGITQSPKYLFRKEGQNVTLSCEQNLNHDAMYWYRQDPGQGLRLIYYSQIVNDFQKGDIAEGYSVSREKKESFPLTVTSAQKNPTAFYLCASTQGGQGPSEAFFGQGTRLTVV.